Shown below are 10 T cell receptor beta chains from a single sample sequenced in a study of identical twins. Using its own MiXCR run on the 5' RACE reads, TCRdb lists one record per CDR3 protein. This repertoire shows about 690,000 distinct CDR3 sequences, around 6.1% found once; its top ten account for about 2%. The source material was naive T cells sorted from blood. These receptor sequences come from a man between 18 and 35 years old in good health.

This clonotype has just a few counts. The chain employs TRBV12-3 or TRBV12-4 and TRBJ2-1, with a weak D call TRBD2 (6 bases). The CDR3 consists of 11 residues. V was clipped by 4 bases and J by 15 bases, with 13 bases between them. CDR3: CASSSGLLRFF. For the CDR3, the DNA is TGTGCCAGCAGTTCGGGACTCTTGCGGTTCTTC.

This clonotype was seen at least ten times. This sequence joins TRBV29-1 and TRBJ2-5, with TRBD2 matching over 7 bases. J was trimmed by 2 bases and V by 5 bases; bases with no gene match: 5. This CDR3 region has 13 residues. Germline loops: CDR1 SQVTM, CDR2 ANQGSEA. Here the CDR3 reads CSVLSGEQETQYF. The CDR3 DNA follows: TGCAGCGTTTTGAGCGGGGAACAAGAGACCCAGTACTTC.

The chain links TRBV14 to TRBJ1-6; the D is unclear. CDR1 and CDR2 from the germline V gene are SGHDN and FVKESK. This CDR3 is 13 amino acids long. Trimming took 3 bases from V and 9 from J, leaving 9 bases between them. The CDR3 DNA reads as TGTGCCAGCAGCCATGGGGTATCTTCACCCCTCCACTTT. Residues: CASSHGVSSPLHF.

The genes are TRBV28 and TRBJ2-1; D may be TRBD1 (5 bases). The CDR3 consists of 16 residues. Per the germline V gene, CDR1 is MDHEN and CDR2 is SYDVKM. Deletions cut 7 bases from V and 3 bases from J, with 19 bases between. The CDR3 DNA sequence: TGTGCCAGCACCCCCGGAGCGTGGGGCCTCTACAATGAGCAGTTCTTC. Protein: CASTPGAWGLYNEQFF.

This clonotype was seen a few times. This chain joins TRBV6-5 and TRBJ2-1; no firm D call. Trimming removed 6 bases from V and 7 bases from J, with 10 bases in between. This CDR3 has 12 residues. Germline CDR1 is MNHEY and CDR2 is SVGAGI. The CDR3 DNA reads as TGTGCCAGCAGCTCAGACGCTAATGAGCAGTTCTTC. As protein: CASSSDANEQFF.

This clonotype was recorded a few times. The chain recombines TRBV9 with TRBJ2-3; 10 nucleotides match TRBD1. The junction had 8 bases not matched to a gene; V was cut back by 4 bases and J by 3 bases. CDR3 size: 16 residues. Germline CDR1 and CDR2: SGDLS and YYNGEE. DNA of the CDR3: TGTGCCAGCAGCTCCCCGAGACAGGGGGCTACAGATACGCAGTATTTT. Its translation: CASSSPRQGATDTQYF.

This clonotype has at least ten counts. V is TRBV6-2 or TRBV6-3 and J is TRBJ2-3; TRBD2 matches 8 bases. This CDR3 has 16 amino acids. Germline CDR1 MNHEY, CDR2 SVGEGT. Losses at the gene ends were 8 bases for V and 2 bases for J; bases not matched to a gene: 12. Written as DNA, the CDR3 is TGTGCCAGCGCCGCCGCGGCGGGAGGCCTCACAGATACGCAGTATTTT. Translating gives CASAAAAGGLTDTQYF.

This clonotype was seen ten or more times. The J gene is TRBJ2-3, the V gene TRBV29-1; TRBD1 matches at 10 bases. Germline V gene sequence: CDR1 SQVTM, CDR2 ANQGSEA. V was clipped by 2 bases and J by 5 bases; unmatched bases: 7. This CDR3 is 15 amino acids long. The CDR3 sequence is CSVETPGQGLDTQYF. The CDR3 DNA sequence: TGCAGCGTTGAAACCCCGGGACAGGGGTTAGATACGCAGTATTTT.

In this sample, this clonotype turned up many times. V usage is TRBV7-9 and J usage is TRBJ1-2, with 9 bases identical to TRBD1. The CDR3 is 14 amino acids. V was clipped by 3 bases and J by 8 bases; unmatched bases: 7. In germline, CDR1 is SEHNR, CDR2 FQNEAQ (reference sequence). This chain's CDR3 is CASSFRDREGGYTF. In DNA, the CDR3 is TGTGCCAGCAGCTTCAGGGACAGGGAGGGAGGCTACACCTTC.

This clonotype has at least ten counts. CDR3 region: CASSEWREGGPHEQFF. CDR3 coding DNA: TGCGCCAGCAGTGAGTGGCGGGAGGGCGGTCCCCATGAGCAGTTCTTC. The rearrangement uses TRBV10-2 and TRBJ2-1; 9 bases map to TRBD2. CDR1 is WSHSY, CDR2 SAAADI, per germline. This CDR3 spans 16 amino acids. Trimming at V came to 1 base and at J to 8 bases, leaving 9 bases not matched to a gene.